The 9 T cell receptor beta chains listed next were all sequenced from one sample in a study of type 1 regulatory T cells. Each CDR3 protein is one row after TCRdb ran MiXCR on the reads. Among approximately 90,000 distinct CDR3 sequences listed, 31% were seen once. Sequencing used CD4+ T cells, either the whole sample or a sorted fraction (not recorded which). The receptors derive from a human donor in good health.

In regard to this clonotype: Mismatch with germline at one junction end may stem from a read error. V gene TRBV4-1 combines with J gene TRBJ2-7, with 12 bases lining up with TRBD2. This CDR3 region has 18 residues. Germline lookup yields CDR1 MGHRA and CDR2 YSYEKL. CDR3 sequence (DNA): TGCGCTAGCAGCCAAGAGCTTTTTCTAGCGGGAGGGACATACGAGCAGTACTTC. Translation: CASSQELFLAGGTYEQYF.

This CDR3 is CASSREGQGARETQYF. In DNA form, the CDR3 reads TGCGCCAGCAGCCGGGAAGGACAGGGGGCGCGAGAGACCCAGTACTTC. The J gene is TRBJ2-5, the V gene TRBV4-1; TRBD1 matches at 11 bases. This CDR3 has 16 residues. V gave up 4 bases and J gave up 4 bases; unmatched junction bases: 8. Germline V gives CDR1 MGHRA, CDR2 YSYEKL.

This clonotype was found a few times. The CDR3 region has the DNA TGCAGCGTTGAGACTAGCGGGAGCACAGATACGCAGTATTTT. This translates into CSVETSGSTDTQYF. The chain joins TRBV29-1 to TRBJ2-3, with 10 bases that match TRBD2. Germline CDR1 and CDR2: SQVTM and ANQGSEA. V shed 3 bases, J shed 0 bases, and the junction held 0 bases outside the gene matches. The CDR3 is 14 residues long.

The chain carries TRBV19 and TRBJ1-1; TRBD1 might be the D (6 bases). With 11 bases removed from V and 3 bases from J, the gap between germline ends came to 16 bases. The CDR3 loop spans 13 amino acids. Germline CDR1 reads LNHDA; CDR2 reads SQIVND (reference sequence). In DNA, the CDR3 is TGTGCCGCTGGGCGGGGGGCTGACACTGAAGCTTTCTTT. Encoded protein: CAAGRGADTEAFF.

This clonotype appeared a few times. The V and J genes are TRBV5-1 and TRBJ1-1; no definite D call. Germline CDR1 and CDR2: SGHRS and YFSETQ. There are 13 residues in the CDR3. V shed 1 base and J shed 9 bases, with 13 bases lying between them. The CDR3 DNA is TGCGCCAGCAGCTTGAATGATGTGAATCAAGCTTTCTTT. It is translated as CASSLNDVNQAFF.

This clonotype showed up just a few times. The J gene is TRBJ2-2, the V gene TRBV2, with TRBD1 matching 7 bases. The CDR3 is 17 residues long. Germline V gene data show CDR1 as SNHLY and CDR2 as FYNNEI. J lost 0 bases, V lost 6 bases, and 10 bases had no gene match. CDR3 loop: CASSDGQAYANTGELFF. CDR3 DNA sequence: TGTGCCAGCAGCGACGGACAGGCCTACGCGAACACCGGGGAGCTGTTTTTT.

The chain carries TRBV5-4 and TRBJ2-3; 10 bases line up with TRBD2. CDR1 and CDR2 (germline): SGHNT, YYREEE (reference sequence). The CDR3 contains 15 residues. With 1 base clipped from V and 5 bases from J, the junction kept 4 bases outside the gene matches. The CDR3 is CASSLISGRKDTQYF. As DNA, the CDR3 is TGTGCCAGCAGCTTGATTAGCGGGAGGAAAGATACGCAGTATTTT.

This clonotype was observed a few times. This chain uses TRBV5-4 with TRBJ1-1; TRBD1 matches 9 bases. With 4 bases clipped from V and 2 bases from J, the junction kept 6 bases outside the gene matches. CDR3 length equals 15 residues. Germline V CDR1 and CDR2: SGHNT, YYREEE (reference sequence). The CDR3 spells CASSPRDRANTEAFF. The CDR3, as DNA: TGTGCCAGCAGCCCCCGGGACAGGGCCAACACTGAAGCTTTCTTT.

V usage is TRBV20-1 and J usage is TRBJ1-5, with D uncertain. The CDR3 loop spans 14 amino acids. The V end was cut by 4 bases, the J end by 5 bases, with 15 bases between. Germline CDR1 reads DFQATT; CDR2 reads SNEGSKA (reference sequence). CDR3 amino acids: CSAIKEGADQPQHF. DNA of the CDR3: TGCAGTGCTATCAAGGAGGGCGCAGATCAGCCCCAGCATTTT.